One T cell receptor (beta chain) is described in this entry. Per the authors' pipeline: Reference gene primer amplification gave estimated nucleated cell counts. This table comes from immunoSEQ multiplex PCR, and its TCRdb copy is limited to in-frame clones, with some not included. D and trimming come from the DNA, and the V and J calls and clone size come from that table. The sample shows 99,000 or so clones, 80% to 90% of them seen only once. Followed over time, Seattle patients had been enrolled while infection was active. These data originate in a study of blood T cell repertoires in COVID-19. Study details: Researchers got acute and convalescent COVID-19 samples from the United States, Italy and Spain. T cells, B-cell-depleted T cells, or PBMCs supplied cDNA or gDNA.

Germline lookup yields CDR1 SNHLY and CDR2 FYNNEI. J gave up 4 bases and V 8 bases, and 4 bases lay outside the gene matches. The CDR3 consists of 13 residues. This chain joins TRBV2 and TRBJ2-2, with TRBD1 identical over 7 bases. The receptor's source is a man aged 45-65 years with COVID-19, enrolled during active disease. Sequencing was carried out using peripheral blood. The DNA for the CDR3 is TGTGCCAGCCTGACAGGGCGCACCGGGGAGCTGTTTTTT. This translates into CASLTGRTGELFF.